The 6 T cell receptor beta chains reported below all come from one sample, sequenced in a study of early T cells in non-severe SARS-CoV-2 infection. One entry per CDR3 protein, called by TCRdb with MiXCR from the 5' RACE reads. The sample comprises about 64,000 distinct CDR3 sequences, roughly a sixth of which are singletons, and about 8.8% rests with the top ten. The source material was whole blood, sampled at baseline. The origin of the receptors is an adult who was a healthcare worker with PCR-confirmed SARS-CoV-2 infection or an uninfected control (not recorded which).

The chain joins TRBV5-5 to TRBJ1-4; D is perhaps TRBD1 (5 bases). The CDR3 runs to 15 residues. Per the germline V gene, CDR1 is SGHKS and CDR2 is YYEKEE (reference sequence). The ends were cut back, 3 bases at V and 2 bases at J, with 11 bases in the middle. CDR3: CASSSLGTTNEKLFF. CDR3 nucleotides: TGTGCCAGCAGCTCCCTGGGGACGACTAATGAAAAACTGTTTTTT.

This clonotype has a count of ten or more. V gene TRBV9 combines with J gene TRBJ2-1; 9 positions match TRBD2. The CDR3 is 15 residues long. V gave up 0 bases and J gave up 8 bases; unmatched junction bases: 6. Germline values: CDR1 SGDLS, CDR2 YYNGEE. As DNA, the CDR3 is TGTGCCAGCAGCGTAGAGATAGCGGGAGTCGATGAGCAGTTCTTC. It translates to CASSVEIAGVDEQFF.

This clonotype was observed a handful of times. The chain couples TRBV10-2 to TRBJ2-7; 10 bases map to TRBD2. With 5 bases clipped from V and 4 bases from J, the junction kept 8 bases outside the gene matches. Germline V gene data show CDR1 as WSHSY and CDR2 as SAAADI. This CDR3 is built from 15 residues. The CDR3 protein is CASSSVLAGAYEQYF. The CDR3 nucleotides are TGCGCCAGCAGTAGTGTTCTAGCGGGAGCTTACGAGCAGTACTTC.

The chain joins TRBV12-3 or TRBV12-4 to TRBJ1-4; TRBD1 matches at 8 bases. Trimming took 4 bases from V and 7 from J; bases not matched to a gene: 5. The CDR3 sequence is 14 residues long. This CDR3 reads CASSYRGSGEKLFF. DNA of the CDR3: TGTGCCAGCAGTTACAGGGGGAGCGGTGAAAAACTGTTTTTT.

This chain uses TRBV28 with TRBJ1-2; 10 bases agree with TRBD1. V dropped 5 bases and J dropped 7; count of bases not matched to a gene: 10. The CDR3 extends over 15 amino acids. CDR1 and CDR2 (germline): MDHEN, SYDVKM. In DNA, the CDR3 is TGTGCCAGCAGTCTCCCGAGGGGACAGGGGTTTGGCTACACCTTC. Protein product: CASSLPRGQGFGYTF.

Ten or more counts support this clonotype. CDR3 sequence (DNA): TGTGCCAGCAAGGACAGGGGGCCGGGTTCACCCCTCCACTTT. It translates to CASKDRGPGSPLHF. The chain carries TRBV5-4 and TRBJ1-6; 11 bases agree with TRBD1. In germline, CDR1 is SGHNT, CDR2 YYREEE (reference sequence). The CDR3 runs 14 residues. The ends lost 6 bases at V and 9 bases at J; junction bases unmatched: 5.